The 11 T cell receptor beta chains presented below share a single source sample, sequenced in a study of shared clonotypes between healthy human individuals. Naive CD8 cells lacked CD45RO and underwent positive selection for CCR7, leaving out terminally differentiated effector memory CD45RA+ cells. Produced via immunoSEQ multiplex PCR; TCRdb's table is partial and in-frame only. The table lists over 800,000 clones, more than 85% of them singletons. The specimen sequenced was naive CD8+ T cells sorted from blood. The receptors shown here come from a man aged 25 to 40 in good health.

V usage is TRBV10-3 and J usage is TRBJ2-7; the D is unclear. The CDR3 totals 14 residues. Germline assignment: CDR1 ENHRY and CDR2 SYGVKD. V was clipped by 6 bases and J by 2 bases, with 14 bases between them. The DNA of the CDR3 is TGTGCCATCAGCGATTCAGGATTCGCCTACGAGCAGTACTTC. It translates to CAISDSGFAYEQYF.

The chain is built from TRBV4-1 and TRBJ1-5; 8 bases map to TRBD1. This CDR3 contains 15 residues. V gave up 9 bases and J gave up 0 bases; unmatched junction bases: 7. Germline V CDR1 and CDR2: MGHRA, YSYEKL. This CDR3 is CASSLDRGSNQPQHF. For the CDR3, the DNA is TGCGCCAGTAGTCTTGACAGGGGTAGCAATCAGCCCCAGCATTTT.

V and J are TRBV28 and TRBJ1-5; D perhaps matches TRBD1 (6 bases). This CDR3 has 18 residues. Germline V gene data show CDR1 as MDHEN and CDR2 as SYDVKM. Trimming shortened V by 6 bases and J by 0 bases, and 21 bases separated the two germline ends. The CDR3 region has the DNA TGTGCCAGCAGACGGACAGAATCAACCGGTTATAGCAATCAGCCCCAGCATTTT. Translated, it gives CASRRTESTGYSNQPQHF. Full variable domain (missing parts from reference TRBV28 and TRBJ1-5): DVKVTQSSRYLVKRTGEKVFLECVQDMDHENMFWYRQDPGLGLRLIYFSYDVKMKEKGDIPEGYSVSREKKERFSLILESASTNQTSMYLCASRRTESTGYSNQPQHFGDGTRLSIL.

This chain connects TRBV5-1 to TRBJ1-1; D gene uncertain. Germline loops: CDR1 SGHRS, CDR2 YFSETQ. The CDR3 length is 14 residues. Trimming pared 1 base from V and 6 bases from J, leaving 13 bases between. The CDR3 reads CASSLTDVTPEAFF. CDR3 in DNA: TGCGCCAGCAGCTTGACCGATGTTACCCCTGAAGCTTTCTTT.

V usage is TRBV29-1 and J usage is TRBJ2-3, with 9 bases that match TRBD1. This CDR3 comprises 17 residues. Per germline, CDR1 SQVTM and CDR2 ANQGSEA. V was clipped by 3 bases and J by 3 bases; unmatched bases: 13. The CDR3 nucleotides read TGCAGCGTTGAGACGAGTCTGCGGGACAGGGCAACAGATACGCAGTATTTT. It encodes CSVETSLRDRATDTQYF.

V is TRBV7-9 and J is TRBJ2-5; D call uncertain. V lost 2 bases and J lost 2, with 15 bases in between. Germline values: CDR1 SEHNR, CDR2 FQNEAQ (reference sequence). The CDR3 extends over 16 amino acids. The CDR3 region has the DNA TGTGCCAGCAGCTTATTTTCCGGACCCTCTCAAGAGACCCAGTACTTC. Amino acids: CASSLFSGPSQETQYF. Full variable domain (outside the CDR3, taken from reference TRBV7-9 and TRBJ2-5): DTGVSQNPRHKITKRGQNVTFRCDPISEHNRLYWYRQTLGQGPEFLTYFQNEAQLEKSRLLSDRFSAERPKGSFSTLEIQRTEQGDSAMYLCASSLFSGPSQETQYFGPGTRLLVL.

This rearrangement joins TRBV5-1 to TRBJ1-4; 9 bases are shared with TRBD1. Germline CDR1 SGHRS, CDR2 YFSETQ. Germline trimming cut 2 bases from V and 7 bases from J; bases unmatched to any gene: 9. This CDR3 has 16 residues. DNA of the CDR3: TGCGCCAGCAGCTTAGTACAGGGGGCGAAGGGTGAAAAACTGTTTTTT. Its protein product is CASSLVQGAKGEKLFF.

The chain uses TRBV27 and TRBJ2-7, with D maybe TRBD1 (6 bases). V dropped 5 bases and J dropped 3 bases, with 17 bases sitting between them. This CDR3 contains 15 residues. The germline V gene has CDR1 MNHEY and CDR2 SMNVEV (reference sequence). CDR3 DNA: TGTGCCAGCAGTGCCCGAGGGGGTGGGGTCTACGAGCAGTACTTC. Translated, it gives CASSARGGGVYEQYF.

This chain connects TRBV7-7 to TRBJ2-1; 16 bases are a match to TRBD2. The ends lost 5 bases at V and 2 bases at J; junction bases unmatched: 3. Germline V CDR1 and CDR2: SSHAT, FNYEAQ (reference sequence). This CDR3 contains 17 residues. For the CDR3, the DNA is TGTGCCAGCAGCCCGGGACTAGCGGGAGGGCCCTACAATGAGCAGTTCTTC. It is translated as CASSPGLAGGPYNEQFF.

The chain uses TRBV7-9 and TRBJ2-7; D is unresolved. Germline CDR1 reads SEHNR; CDR2 reads FQNEAQ (reference sequence). The CDR3 runs 12 residues. Trimming left V 1 base short and J 4 bases short, with 5 bases between. The CDR3 nucleotides read TGTGCCAGCAGCTTAGTGGAATACGAGCAGTACTTC. The encoded protein is CASSLVEYEQYF.

V gene TRBV28 combines with J gene TRBJ1-4, with a weak D call TRBD1 (5 bases). Trimming took 6 bases from V and 7 from J, leaving 27 bases between them. The CDR3 loop spans 18 amino acids. Germline values: CDR1 MDHEN, CDR2 SYDVKM. CDR3 in amino acids: CASSPEGFGDDGGEKLFF. For the CDR3, the DNA is TGTGCCAGCAGCCCAGAGGGTTTTGGGGACGACGGGGGTGAAAAACTGTTTTTT.